This TCR beta chain appears in the sequencing data of a study of T cell repertoires in ileal Crohn's disease. Looking at the study overall: M6 samples are neoterminal ileum biopsies from postoperative colonoscopy.

Time point in this sample: neoterminal ileum biopsy at postoperative endoscopy, about 6 months after surgery. Trimming at V came to 6 bases and at J to 3 bases, leaving 15 bases not matched to a gene. Germline values: CDR1 WNHNN, CDR2 SYGVQD (reference sequence). This CDR3 spans 18 amino acids. Generated by immunoSEQ multiplex PCR, the TCRdb table keeps only in-frame clones and is missing some. The table shows some 10,000 clones, with about 81% occurring only once. The receptor comes from an adult with Crohn's disease. V and J are TRBV10-1 and TRBJ1-3; TRBD1 agrees at 9 bases. Input material: ileal tissue. The CDR3: CASRRGVGTGIYGNTIYF. CDR3 DNA sequence: TGCGCCAGCAGGAGGGGTGTGGGGACAGGGATTTATGGAAACACCATATATTTT.